The 29 T cell receptor beta chains presented below share a single source sample, sequenced in a study of T cell responses to AZD1222 COVID-19 vaccine (dated by TCRdb to the early 2020s). What this sample's time point label stands for: baseline before first vaccination. The library was built by means of the immunoSEQ multiplex PCR assay. This is the immuneACCESS table as TCRdb keeps it, with only in-frame sequences that have V and J called. A part of the clones is gone; compared with another copy, unresolved V genes explain less than half, and the rest is unexplained. The sample profile shows 90,000 to 120,000 clones; under 95% of them were found once. The ten largest account for roughly a fifth of the sample. Source: peripheral blood, taken on day 0 of AZD1222 vaccination. These receptors all stem from an adult in good health.

The chain couples TRBV9 to TRBJ1-2; 10 bases match TRBD1. The CDR3 loop spans 13 amino acids. CDR1 SGDLS and CDR2 YYNGEE come from the germline V gene. V lost 3 bases to trimming and J lost 8 bases; unmatched junction nucleotides: 4. CDR3 sequence: CASSAGTGVGYTF. In DNA form, the CDR3 reads TGTGCCAGCAGCGCAGGGACAGGGGTAGGCTACACCTTC.

The chain has TRBV7-3 and TRBJ1-1; D perhaps matches TRBD1 (6 bases). Deletions cut 5 bases from V and 2 bases from J, with 18 bases between. CDR1 is SGHTA, CDR2 FQGTGA, per germline. The CDR3 is 16 residues long. The CDR3 DNA is TGTGCCAGCAGCCCCCCTCAGGGGAGGAGAAACACTGAAGCTTTCTTT. It codes for CASSPPQGRRNTEAFF.

This clone is judged medium-sized. One junction end disagrees with the germline gene, perhaps due to a read error. In the same sample, other DNA sequences code for this CDR3. The chain is built from TRBV11-2 and TRBJ1-3; no clear D gene. There are 15 residues in the CDR3. CDR1 is SGHAT and CDR2 is FQNNGV in the germline V gene. The CDR3 DNA is TGTGCCAGCAGCCTAGATGTTCCCTCTGGAAACACCATATATTTT. Its protein is CASSLDVPSGNTIYF.

CDR3 sequence (DNA): TGTGCCAGCAGCTTAGAAACATCCTACGAGCAGTACTTC. It translates to CASSLETSYEQYF. This chain links TRBV7-8 with TRBJ2-7; D gene uncertain. The germline CDR1 and CDR2 sequences are SGHVS and FQNEAQ. V was pared by 1 base and J by 1 base, with 5 bases between. The CDR3 runs to 13 residues.

The chain combines TRBV6-5 with TRBJ1-1; TRBD1 might be the D (5 bases). In germline, CDR1 is MNHEY, CDR2 SVGAGI. The V end was cut by 8 bases, the J end by 5 bases, with 15 bases between. The CDR3 sequence is 13 residues long. The chain's CDR3 is CASFAGRWTEAFF. In DNA, the CDR3 is TGTGCCAGCTTCGCAGGGAGGTGGACTGAAGCTTTCTTT.

V and J are TRBV7-3 and TRBJ1-5; D remains unclear. The CDR3 runs to 19 residues. Germline lookup yields CDR1 SGHTA and CDR2 FQGTGA. Trimming left V 0 bases short and J 2 bases short, with 20 bases between. In DNA, the CDR3 is TGTGCCAGCAGCTTAACTAACCCTCTAAGGGTCGGGGGCAATCAGCCCCAGCATTTT. This translates into CASSLTNPLRVGGNQPQHF.

V usage is TRBV3-1 (or the pseudogene TRBV3-2) and J usage is TRBJ2-1; D perhaps matches TRBD2 (6 bases). From germline, CDR1 is LGHDT and CDR2 YNNKEL (reference sequence). The CDR3 runs 15 residues. Between the trimmed V and J ends, which lost 0 bases and 1 base, there was a span of 7 bases. CDR3 sequence (DNA): TGTGCCAGCAGCCAAGATAGCGGATCCTACAATGAGCAGTTCTTC. Encoded protein: CASSQDSGSYNEQFF.

V and J are TRBV18 and TRBJ2-1; TRBD2 matches 8 bases. CDR3 length: 18 amino acids. CDR1 is KGHSH and CDR2 is LQKENI in the germline V gene. V was clipped by 3 bases and J by 0 bases; unmatched bases: 10. The CDR3 loop reads CASSPVSGGSSSYNEQFF. The CDR3 nucleotides read TGTGCCAGCTCACCGGTCAGCGGGGGATCCAGCTCCTACAATGAGCAGTTCTTC.

This chain uses TRBV7-7 with TRBJ2-3, with 8 bases matching TRBD2. V shed 2 bases and J 2 bases; nucleotides not matched to a gene: 6. Per germline, CDR1 SSHAT and CDR2 FNYEAQ (reference sequence). This CDR3 is built from 16 residues. The CDR3 nucleotides are TGTGCCAGCAGCTTACAAGCGGGGGCGTTCACAGATACGCAGTATTTT. Protein: CASSLQAGAFTDTQYF.

The rearrangement uses TRBV11-2 and TRBJ1-2; perhaps TRBD1 as D (6 bases). The germline V gene has CDR1 SGHAT and CDR2 FQNNGV. The CDR3 is made up of 16 amino acids. V was shortened by 5 bases and J by 4 bases, with 20 bases between the two germline ends. DNA for the CDR3: TGTGCCAGCAGCCACACCCTACAGGGTCCCTTCTATGGCTACACCTTC. It translates to CASSHTLQGPFYGYTF.

V is TRBV2 and J is TRBJ1-5; no clear D. From germline, CDR1 is SNHLY and CDR2 FYNNEI. The CDR3 consists of 15 residues. Trimming pared 4 bases from V and 0 bases from J, leaving 10 bases between. The CDR3 DNA is TGTGCCAGCAGTGTACTCGGAGTTAGCAATCAGCCCCAGCATTTT. This gives the protein CASSVLGVSNQPQHF.

This clone was seen more than once but under ten times. The CDR3 loop is CASSYPAGGGETQYF. The CDR3 bases are TGTGCCAGCAGCTACCCAGCGGGGGGCGGGGAGACCCAGTACTTC. V usage is TRBV7-2 and J usage is TRBJ2-5, with TRBD2 matching 9 bases. This CDR3 contains 15 residues. The germline V gene has CDR1 SGHTA and CDR2 FQGNSA. Unmatched junction bases numbered 8, after V lost 4 bases and J lost 5 bases.

This rearrangement joins TRBV14 to TRBJ1-1, with TRBD1 as a possible D gene (5 bases). Germline CDR1 SGHDN, CDR2 FVKESK. The ends were cut back, 4 bases at V and 0 bases at J, with 15 bases in the middle. The CDR3 consists of 16 residues. The CDR3 DNA reads as TGTGCCAGCAGCCCGAGGCGGGGACGGTTGAACACTGAAGCTTTCTTT. Encoded protein: CASSPRRGRLNTEAFF. The whole variable domain, remainder taken from reference TRBV14 and TRBJ1-1, is EAGVTQFPSHSVIEKGQTVTLRCDPISGHDNLYWYRRVMGKEIKFLLHFVKESKQDESGMPNNRFLAERTGGTYSTLKVQPAELEDSGVYFCASSPRRGRLNTEAFFGQGTRLTVV.

This chain connects TRBV2 to TRBJ1-5, with a weak D call TRBD1 (5 bases). The CDR3 runs 17 residues. CDR1 is SNHLY, CDR2 FYNNEI, per germline. Trimming removed 3 bases at V and 0 bases at J, with 15 bases between. CDR3 coding DNA: TGTGCCAGCAGTGAGCAGGGCACTACTGATAGCAATCAGCCCCAGCATTTT. This translates into CASSEQGTTDSNQPQHF.

The sample holds one count of this clone. The rearrangement joins TRBV14 to TRBJ2-5; weak D call: TRBD1 (6 bases). The CDR3 runs to 19 residues. Trimming shortened V by 4 bases and J by 5 bases, and 29 bases separated the two germline ends. Germline lookup yields CDR1 SGHDN and CDR2 FVKESK. The CDR3 DNA is TGTGCCAGCAGCCCCACCTTCGAAGGGGACACCCGAGGGCGCGAGACCCAGTACTTC. This codes for CASSPTFEGDTRGRETQYF.

The V call is TRBV5-1, the J call TRBJ2-5; 13 bases align to TRBD2. This CDR3 region has 16 residues. The junction had 7 bases not matched to a gene; V was cut back by 4 bases and J by 4 bases. CDR1 is SGHRS, CDR2 YFSETQ, per germline. The CDR3 nucleotides read TGCGCCAGCAGCAGCGGGACTAGCGGGACCGTAGAGACCCAGTACTTC. Protein: CASSSGTSGTVETQYF.

This clone was found once. V is TRBV7-2 and J is TRBJ1-4; D unresolved. V lost 5 bases, J lost 4 bases, and 11 bases lay in between. Germline assignment: CDR1 SGHTA and CDR2 FQGNSA. The length of the CDR3 is 14 residues. CDR3 in DNA: TGTGCCAGCAGCCAGGACGGATTTAATGAAAAACTGTTTTTT. Translation gives CASSQDGFNEKLFF.

The chain recombines TRBV5-1 with TRBJ2-2, with D perhaps matching TRBD1 (6 bases). The CDR3 consists of 15 residues. CDR1 SGHRS and CDR2 YFSETQ come from the germline V gene. The ends were cut back, 0 bases at V and 1 base at J, with 7 bases in the middle. CDR3 coding DNA: TGCGCCAGCAGCTTGGAAGGGGGGAACACCGGGGAGCTGTTTTTT. Amino acid sequence: CASSLEGGNTGELFF.

V gene TRBV6-5 combines with J gene TRBJ2-3, with D perhaps matching TRBD1 (6 bases). Deletions cut 6 bases from V and 0 bases from J, with 13 bases between. Germline V CDR1 and CDR2: MNHEY, SVGAGI. There are 15 residues in the CDR3. The CDR3 DNA is TGTGCCAGCAGACGGACAGTTACTAGCACAGATACGCAGTATTTT. Translated, it gives CASRRTVTSTDTQYF.

The chain carries TRBV29-1 and TRBJ2-3; 14 bases fit TRBD2. J gave up 6 bases and V 6 bases, and 8 bases lay outside the gene matches. Germline CDR1 reads SQVTM; CDR2 reads ANQGSEA. The CDR3 has 15 amino acids. The CDR3 reads CSVSRLAGGRDTQYF. DNA for the CDR3: TGCAGCGTCTCTCGACTAGCGGGGGGGCGGGATACGCAGTATTTT.

This rearrangement joins TRBV6-5 to TRBJ1-2, with TRBD1 matching 8 bases. This CDR3 has 14 residues. V shed 1 base, J shed 4 bases, and the junction held 2 bases outside the gene matches. CDR1 and CDR2 (germline): MNHEY, SVGAGI. This CDR3 is CASSYLGQAYGYTF. The CDR3 bases are TGTGCCAGCAGTTACTTGGGACAGGCCTATGGCTACACCTTC.

This chain connects TRBV5-1 to TRBJ1-5, with D perhaps TRBD1 (6 bases). The germline V gene encodes CDR1 SGHRS and CDR2 YFSETQ. Trimming took off 0 bases at V and 5 bases at J, with 24 bases between the two ends. There are 19 residues in the CDR3. The CDR3 loop is CASSLDSRGGGRAYQPQHF. CDR3 in DNA: TGCGCCAGCAGCTTGGATTCGCGCGGGGGGGGCCGGGCCTATCAGCCCCAGCATTTT. The full variable domain, its missing parts supplied by reference TRBV5-1 and TRBJ1-5, is KAGVTQTPRYLIKTRGQQVTLSCSPISGHRSVSWYQQTPGQGLQFLFEYFSETQRNKGNFPGRFSGRQFSNSRSEMNVSTLELGDSALYLCASSLDSRGGGRAYQPQHFGDGTRLSIL.

With regard to this clone: The same CDR3 arises from other DNA sequences in this sample as well. This chain uses TRBV11-3 with TRBJ1-6; possible D gene TRBD1, 5 bases. Between the trimmed V and J ends, which lost 1 base and 7 bases, there was a span of 5 bases. Looked up from germline, CDR1 is SGHNT and CDR2 is YENEEA. This CDR3 has 13 residues. In DNA, the CDR3 is TGTGCCAGCAGCTTAGGGGGCAATTCACCCCTCCACTTT. It codes for CASSLGGNSPLHF.

In this sample, this clone turned up once. The rearrangement uses TRBV4-3 and TRBJ1-2; D ambiguous. Per the germline V gene, CDR1 is LGHNA and CDR2 is YSLEER. Trimming removed 1 base at V and 7 bases at J, with 7 bases between. This CDR3 contains 12 residues. The CDR3: CASSQAGSGYTF. The CDR3 nucleotides read TGCGCCAGCAGCCAAGCGGGCTCTGGCTACACCTTC.

This chain links TRBV2 with TRBJ1-5; 10 bases map to TRBD1. CDR1 and CDR2 (germline): SNHLY, FYNNEI. The CDR3 consists of 15 residues. The junction had 2 bases not matched to a gene; V was cut back by 2 bases and J by 4 bases. The CDR3 DNA reads as TGTGCCAGCAGTGAACAGGGACAGGGGAATCAGCCCCAGCATTTT. Translating gives CASSEQGQGNQPQHF.

This chain uses TRBV7-2 with TRBJ1-2, with 7 bases matching TRBD1. The CDR3 extends over 13 amino acids. The germline gives CDR1 SGHTA, CDR2 FQGNSA. V dropped 4 bases and J dropped 11; count of bases not matched to a gene: 10. CDR3: CASSSRPETGYTF. The CDR3 DNA is TGTGCCAGCAGCTCCCGCCCCGAGACAGGGTACACCTTC.

This rearrangement joins TRBV7-2 to TRBJ2-7; 8 bases agree with TRBD1. The ends lost 4 bases at V and 1 base at J; junction bases unmatched: 6. Germline loops: CDR1 SGHTA, CDR2 FQGNSA. The length of the CDR3 is 15 residues. The CDR3 DNA follows: TGTGCCAGCAGCTCTAGGACAGGGCCATCCTACGAGCAGTACTTC. Its protein product is CASSSRTGPSYEQYF.

V is TRBV7-6 and J is TRBJ2-5, with 7 nucleotides matching TRBD2. Trimming took 1 base from V and 4 from J; bases not matched to a gene: 12. The CDR3 contains 17 residues. Per the germline V gene, CDR1 is SGHVS and CDR2 is FNYEAQ. The CDR3 is CASSLEARTRGGETQYF. For the CDR3, the DNA is TGTGCCAGCAGCTTAGAGGCCCGGACTAGGGGTGGAGAGACCCAGTACTTC.

This chain connects TRBV5-1 to TRBJ1-4; the match to TRBD1 covers 10 bases. V lost 0 bases to trimming and J lost 5 bases; unmatched junction nucleotides: 4. Looked up from germline, CDR1 is SGHRS and CDR2 is YFSETQ. The CDR3 runs 16 residues. The CDR3: CASSLVPGQGNEKLFF. CDR3 nucleotide sequence: TGCGCCAGCAGCTTGGTGCCGGGACAGGGGAATGAAAAACTGTTTTTT. Full variable domain (outside the CDR3, taken from reference TRBV5-1 and TRBJ1-4): KAGVTQTPRYLIKTRGQQVTLSCSPISGHRSVSWYQQTPGQGLQFLFEYFSETQRNKGNFPGRFSGRQFSNSRSEMNVSTLELGDSALYLCASSLVPGQGNEKLFFGSGTQLSVL.